This TCR beta chain was retrieved from a study of blood T cell repertoires in COVID-19. Here immunoSEQ multiplex PCR was the method, and the copy in TCRdb shows in-frame clones only, minus some. The sample yields about 160,000 clones, approximately 84% seen once. Trimming stripped 8 bases from V and 1 base from J, with 12 bases between. The CDR3 has 15 amino acids. Germline V gene sequence: CDR1 LNHDA, CDR2 SQIVND (reference sequence). The chain carries TRBV19 and TRBJ2-6; a weak D match, TRBD2 (7 bases). This TCR derives from a woman over 75 with acute or convalescent COVID-19. Material: peripheral blood. The CDR3 loop is CASGAGASGANVLTF. The CDR3 DNA sequence: TGTGCCAGTGGGGCGGGGGCGTCTGGGGCCAACGTCCTGACTTTC.